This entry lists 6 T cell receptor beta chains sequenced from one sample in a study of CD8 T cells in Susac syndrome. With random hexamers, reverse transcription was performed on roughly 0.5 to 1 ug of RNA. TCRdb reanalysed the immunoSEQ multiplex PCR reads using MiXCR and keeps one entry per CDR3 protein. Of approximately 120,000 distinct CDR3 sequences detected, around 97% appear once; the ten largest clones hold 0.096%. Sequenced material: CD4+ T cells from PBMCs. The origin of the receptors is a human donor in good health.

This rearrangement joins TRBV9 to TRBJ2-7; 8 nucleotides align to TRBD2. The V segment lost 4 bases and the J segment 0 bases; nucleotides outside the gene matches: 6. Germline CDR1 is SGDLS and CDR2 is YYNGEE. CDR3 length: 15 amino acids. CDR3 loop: CASSPRGGSSYEQYF. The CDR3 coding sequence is TGTGCCAGCAGCCCTCGGGGGGGGAGCTCCTACGAGCAGTACTTC.

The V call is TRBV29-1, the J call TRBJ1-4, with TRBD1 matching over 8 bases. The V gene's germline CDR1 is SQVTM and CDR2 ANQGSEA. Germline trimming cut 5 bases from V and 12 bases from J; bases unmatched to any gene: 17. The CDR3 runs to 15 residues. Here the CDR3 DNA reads TGCAGCGTTCTTAAGGACAGGGTCGGGCAAAGGGAACTGTTTTTT. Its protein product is CSVLKDRVGQRELFF.

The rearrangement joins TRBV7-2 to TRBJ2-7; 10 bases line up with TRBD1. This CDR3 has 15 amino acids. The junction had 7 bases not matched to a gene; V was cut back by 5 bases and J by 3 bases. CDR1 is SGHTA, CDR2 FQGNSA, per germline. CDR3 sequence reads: CASSVYWTGGYEQYF. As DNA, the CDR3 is TGTGCCAGCAGCGTTTATTGGACAGGGGGCTACGAGCAGTACTTC.

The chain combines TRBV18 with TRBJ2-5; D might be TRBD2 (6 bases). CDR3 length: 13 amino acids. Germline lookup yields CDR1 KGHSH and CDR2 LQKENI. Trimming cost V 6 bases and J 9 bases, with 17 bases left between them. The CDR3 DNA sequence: TGTGCCAGCTCGTCCGGGACTGCGACGGCCCAGTACTTC. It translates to CASSSGTATAQYF.

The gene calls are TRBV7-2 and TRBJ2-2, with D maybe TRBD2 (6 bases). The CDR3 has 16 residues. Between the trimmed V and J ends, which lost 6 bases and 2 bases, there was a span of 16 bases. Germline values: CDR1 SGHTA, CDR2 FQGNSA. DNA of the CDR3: TGTGCCAGCAGAACCCCGGGACTGGCTAACACCGGGGAGCTGTTTTTT. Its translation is CASRTPGLANTGELFF.

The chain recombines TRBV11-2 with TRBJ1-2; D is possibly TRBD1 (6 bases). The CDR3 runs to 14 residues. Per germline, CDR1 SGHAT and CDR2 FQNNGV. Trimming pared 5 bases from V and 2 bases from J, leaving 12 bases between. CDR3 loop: CASSRLTGNYGYTF. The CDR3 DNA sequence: TGTGCCAGCAGCCGCCTAACAGGGAACTATGGCTACACCTTC.